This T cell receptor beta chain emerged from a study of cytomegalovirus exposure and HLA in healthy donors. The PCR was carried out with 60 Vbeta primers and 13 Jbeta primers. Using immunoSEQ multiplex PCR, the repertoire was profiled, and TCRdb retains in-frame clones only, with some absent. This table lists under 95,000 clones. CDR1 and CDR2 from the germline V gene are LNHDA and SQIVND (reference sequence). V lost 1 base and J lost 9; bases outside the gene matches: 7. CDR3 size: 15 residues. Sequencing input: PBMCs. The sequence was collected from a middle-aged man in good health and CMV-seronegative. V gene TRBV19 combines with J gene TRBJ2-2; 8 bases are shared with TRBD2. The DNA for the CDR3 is TGTGCCAGTAGTATAGGAGGGACTAGTCGGCGGGAGCTGTTTTTT. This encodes CASSIGGTSRRELFF.